This T cell receptor (beta chain) stems from a study of blood T cell repertoires in COVID-19. Study details: Some COVID-19 samples were acute and others convalescent; all came from the United States, Italy and Spain.

Germline V gene data show CDR1 as SGHVS and CDR2 as FQNEAQ. V lost 6 bases to trimming and J lost 0 bases, with 18 bases between them. The CDR3 loop spans 17 amino acids. Participants reported their clinical history, and cohort assignment relied on those reports. In the original processing: Reference gene primer amplification in the assay estimated nucleated cell counts. Sequencing used immunoSEQ multiplex PCR; TCRdb keeps in-frame clones, though not all of them. That table gives V, J and clone size, and the DNA gave D and trimming. The sample lists about 150,000 clones; about 83% were seen once. The sample consisted of PBMCs or T cells enriched from blood (not recorded which). The receptor's source is a woman in her 50s with acute COVID-19. The chain combines TRBV7-8 with TRBJ2-1, with D possibly TRBD2 on 6 matching bases. CDR3 in DNA: TGTGCCAGCAGAAAAGGCAGACCCGGGAGCTCCTACAATGAGCAGTTCTTC. Translated, it gives CASRKGRPGSSYNEQFF. Full variable domain (remainder filled in from reference TRBV7-8 and TRBJ2-1): GAGVSQSPRYKVAKRGQDVALRCDPISGHVSLFWYQQALGQGPEFLTYFQNEAQLDKSGLPSDRFFAERPEGSVSTLKIQRTQQEDSAVYLCASRKGRPGSSYNEQFFGPGTRLTVL.